This is a list of T cell receptor beta chains from one sample in a study of T cell repertoires in cytomegalovirus infection. What these receptors recognize is not known. Via MiXCR, TCRdb re-called the reads, giving one row per CDR3 protein. The data hold fewer than 1,000,000 distinct CDR3 sequences, with 31% observed a single time. The sequences come from cultured CD8+ T cells from PBMCs, collected from culture after CMV antigen stimulation. Receptors were obtained from a human donor in good health (CMV status not recorded). Some clones in this sample may be carry-over from other donors' samples. CDR3s include the opening cysteine and the closing phenylalanine or tryptophan. D genes are given only for firm matches. The size entry is marked missing in some rows and otherwise reads once, few, many or a size class.

clone size,V gene,D gene,J gene,CDR3 DNA,CDR3 protein
few,TRBV10-3,TRBD2,TRBJ2-1,TGTGCCATCAGTGGAGGACTAGTTCCCAATGAGCAGTTCTTC,CAISGGLVPNEQFF
.,TRBV4-1,TRBD2,TRBJ2-1,TGCGCCAGCAGCCAAGATTGGGGGGGGGGTCGGTCTGAGCAGTTCTTC,CASSQDWGGGRSEQFF
many,TRBV6-5,TRBD1,TRBJ2-2,TGTGCCCGCCAGGGGGTAAACGTCGGGGAGCTGTTTTTT,CARQGVNVGELFF
.,TRBV3-1,.,TRBJ1-1,TGTGCCAGCAGCCAAATCGGGCCTAAGAACACTGAAGCTTTCTTT,CASSQIGPKNTEAFF
.,TRBV5-1,TRBD1,TRBJ1-1,TGCGCCAGCAGTTCTGGACAGGGGGCGCTTGGCACTGAAGCTTTCTTT,CASSSGQGALGTEAFF
.,TRBV28,.,TRBJ2-4,TGTGCCAGCAGTTTTGCAGGGTTAAACATTCAGTACTTC,CASSFAGLNIQYF
few,TRBV29-1,.,TRBJ1-1,TGCAGCGTTGGAGGGTACGGGGGGCACACTGAAGCTTTCTTT,CSVGGYGGHTEAFF
.,TRBV5-1,.,TRBJ2-7,TGCGCCACCCGAGGGGGAGGGCTAGAGCAGTACTTC,CATRGGGLEQYF
.,TRBV6-1,.,TRBJ2-3,TGTGCCAGCAGTGCACGTGATGGGGATACGCAGTATTTT,CASSARDGDTQYF
few,TRBV5-1,.,TRBJ1-5,TGCGCCAGCAGCTTTAGCCTCAGAGATAGCAATCAGCCCCAGCATTTT,CASSFSLRDSNQPQHF
few,TRBV6-1,.,TRBJ1-5,TGTGCCAGCAGTGAGCCCCCGGTCCAGGGGAATCAGCCCCAGCATTTT,CASSEPPVQGNQPQHF
.,TRBV12-3/TRBV12-4,.,TRBJ1-2,TGTGCCAGCAGTTTAGCGCTATGGGGAGATGGCTACACCTTC,CASSLALWGDGYTF
once,TRBV24-1,.,TRBJ2-2,TGTGCCACCAGTGGTGTCGGGCCTTCGAACACCGGGGAGCTGTTTTTT,CATSGVGPSNTGELFF
.,TRBV4-1,.,TRBJ1-1,TGCGCCAGCAGCCAAGGGCCGACAGGAGGTAACACTGAAGCTTTCTTT,CASSQGPTGGNTEAFF
.,TRBV15,.,TRBJ1-2,TGTGCCACCAGCAGAGAGGGGATCTATGGCTACACCTTC,CATSREGIYGYTF
.,TRBV6-1,TRBD2,TRBJ2-2,TGTGCCAGCAGGGTCCTAGCGGGGGGGACGGTCGGGGAGCTGTTTTTT,CASRVLAGGTVGELFF
.,TRBV10-2,.,TRBJ2-7,TGCGCCAGCAGCTCCCTCAGCAGGGCTTCCGACGAGCAGTACTTC,CASSSLSRASDEQYF
.,TRBV6-5,.,TRBJ2-2,TGTGCCAGCAGTTACAATCCTTCCGGGGAGCTGTTTTTT,CASSYNPSGELFF
.,TRBV19,.,TRBJ2-2,TGTGCCGGTAGTAATGGCCCCGGGGAGCTGTTTTTT,CAGSNGPGELFF
few,TRBV7-6,.,TRBJ1-3,TGTGCCAGCAGCTTAGAGGGCCGGACCTCTGGAAACACCATATATTTT,CASSLEGRTSGNTIYF
.,TRBV7-9,.,TRBJ2-2,TGTGCCAGCAGCCCGCTCGGACAGTGGGACACCGGGGAGCTGTTTTTT,CASSPLGQWDTGELFF
.,TRBV25-1,.,TRBJ2-6,TGTGCCAGCAGACGATGGCAGCACAGCGTTTCTGGGGCCAACGTCCTGACTTTC,CASRRWQHSVSGANVLTF
.,TRBV7-8,.,TRBJ2-1,TGTGCCAGCAGCTTAGCGACCGTCCCTGGCGAAGAGCAGTTCTTC,CASSLATVPGEEQFF
.,TRBV7-9,TRBD1,TRBJ1-1,TGTGCCAGCAGCCTGCAGCTCCGGGACAGGGGGCTATCAAGTGAAGCTTTCTTT,CASSLQLRDRGLSSEAFF
.,TRBV5-5,.,TRBJ2-3,TGTGCCAGCAGCTTGTTCTGGGGAGGAAAAGATACGCAGTATTTT,CASSLFWGGKDTQYF
many,TRBV7-8,.,TRBJ1-4,TGTGCCAGCAGCTCCCAGACAGTCCCCTTTTCAACTAATGAAAAACTGTTTTTT,CASSSQTVPFSTNEKLFF
many,TRBV7-9,.,TRBJ2-1,TGTGCCAGCAGCCTTAAAAAGGAGCAGTTCTTC,CASSLKKEQFF
few,TRBV7-9,.,TRBJ1-5,TGTGCCAGCACTCCACCCAGCGAGCCCCAGCATTTT,CASTPPSEPQHF
few,TRBV7-9,.,TRBJ1-2,TGTGCCAGCAGTTATGATACTAGCTATGGCTACACCTTC,CASSYDTSYGYTF
.,TRBV27,TRBD1,TRBJ2-6,TGTGCCAGCAGTCCGCGTCCCTGGACAGGGGGCGCTGGGGCCAACGTCCTGACTTTC,CASSPRPWTGGAGANVLTF
.,TRBV7-6,TRBD1,TRBJ2-7,TGTGCCAGCAGCTTAAAGTCGGGGACAGGGGGCTACGAGCAGTACTTC,CASSLKSGTGGYEQYF
few,TRBV28,.,TRBJ2-2,TGTGCCAGCAGTTTTTTGTGGTCAGACACCGGGGAGCTGTTTTTT,CASSFLWSDTGELFF
few,TRBV7-6,TRBD2,TRBJ2-7,TGTGCCAGCAGCTTTAGCGGGGGGGCCGCCGAGCAGTACTTC,CASSFSGGAAEQYF
once,TRBV7-4,.,TRBJ2-1,TGTGCCAGCAGCCCACAACACAGGGTTCAGAATGAGCAGTTCTTC,CASSPQHRVQNEQFF
few,TRBV5-6,TRBD2,TRBJ2-3,TGTGCCAGCAGCTCGCCTAGCGGGGGGAGCACAGATACGCAGTATTTT,CASSSPSGGSTDTQYF
.,TRBV15,.,TRBJ1-4,TGTGCCACCAGTGTCCTGGATGAAAAACTGTTTTTT,CATSVLDEKLFF
.,TRBV4-1,TRBD1,TRBJ2-5,TGCGCCAGCAGCCAAGATACGACAGGGGAAGAGACCCAGTACTTC,CASSQDTTGEETQYF
.,TRBV24-1,.,TRBJ2-1,TGTGCCACCAGTCTAGAGGCAGGGGAATACAATGAGCAGTTCTTC,CATSLEAGEYNEQFF
.,TRBV7-3,.,TRBJ2-3,TGTGCCAGCGGGTCGGCCGGGGGCCGCACAGATACGCAGTATTTT,CASGSAGGRTDTQYF
.,TRBV4-1,TRBD1,TRBJ1-1,TGCGCCAGCAGCCCCTCGCCAGGCGGGACAGGGTTTGGTCATGAAGCTTTCTTT,CASSPSPGGTGFGHEAFF
few,TRBV6-1,.,TRBJ1-2,TGTGCCAGCATGAAGGACAGTGTCTATGGCTACACCTTC,CASMKDSVYGYTF
once,TRBV25-1,TRBD2,TRBJ2-3,TGTGCCAGCAGTGAATTCGCAATAGTAGCGGGGGGAGATACGCAGTATTTT,CASSEFAIVAGGDTQYF
.,TRBV7-8,.,TRBJ1-1,TGTGCCAGCAGCTTAGTCGCAGGGACCACTGAAGCTTTCTTT,CASSLVAGTTEAFF
.,TRBV13,.,TRBJ2-7,TGTGCCAGCAGCCCCCTACCGGGACCGACAGTCCTCTCCTACGAGCAGTACTTC,CASSPLPGPTVLSYEQYF
.,TRBV5-1,.,TRBJ1-1,TGCGCCAGCAGCTTGGTGGCGCTGGGGGGAACTGAAGCTTTCTTT,CASSLVALGGTEAFF
many,TRBV7-2,TRBD1,TRBJ1-5,TGTGCCAGCAGCTTAAATTACAGGGGGCATCAGCCCCAGCATTTT,CASSLNYRGHQPQHF
few,TRBV12-3/TRBV12-4,.,TRBJ1-1,TGTGCCAGCAGCGCACCGGGACACCCCACTGAAGCTTTCTTT,CASSAPGHPTEAFF
many,TRBV7-2,TRBD2,TRBJ2-5,TGTGCCAGCAGCTTAGGCATACTAGCGGGGGGATCGGAGACCCAGTACTTC,CASSLGILAGGSETQYF
.,TRBV7-3,.,TRBJ2-5,TGTGCCAGCAGCCCTGCCGGGGGAGGACCAGAGACCCAGTACTTC,CASSPAGGGPETQYF
few,TRBV7-7,.,TRBJ1-1,TGTGCTAGCAGCCCCTTCGGGAGTAACACTGAAGCTTTCTTT,CASSPFGSNTEAFF
few,TRBV27,.,TRBJ1-1,TGTGCCAGCCGCCTGGCAAGTGGCACTGAAGCTTTCTTT,CASRLASGTEAFF
few,TRBV2,.,TRBJ1-1,TGTGCCAGCATTTACAGGGTCACTGAAGCTTTCTTT,CASIYRVTEAFF
.,TRBV10-3,.,TRBJ1-2,TGTGCCATCAGTGAGTTCCCTGGGGTAACTAACTATGGCTACACCTTC,CAISEFPGVTNYGYTF
many,TRBV7-9,TRBD1,TRBJ2-1,TGTGCCAGCAGCCAGATCCAGGGGGCAAACAATGAGCAGTTCTTC,CASSQIQGANNEQFF
.,TRBV7-6,.,TRBJ1-1,TGTGCCAGCAGCTTAGAGGCGGTGAACTCTGAAGCTTTCTTT,CASSLEAVNSEAFF
.,TRBV27,.,TRBJ2-5,TGTGCCAGCAGTCCCCTAGAGGGATGGGGAGTAGAGACCCAGTACTTC,CASSPLEGWGVETQYF
many,TRBV12-3/TRBV12-4,TRBD1,TRBJ1-2,TGTGCCAGCAGATTGGGGACAGGTGGGGGCTACACCTTC,CASRLGTGGGYTF
many,TRBV12-3/TRBV12-4,TRBD2,TRBJ2-3,TGTGCCAGCAGTTTAGCGCAGGCCTGGCGGGGGGGCCCAGATACGCAGTATTTT,CASSLAQAWRGGPDTQYF
.,TRBV6-2/TRBV6-3,TRBD1,TRBJ2-2,TGTGCCAGCAGTATGGAGACAGGGCACGGGGAGCTGTTTTTT,CASSMETGHGELFF